The entry that follows covers one T cell receptor (beta chain) sequence. Antigen: not known. This specimen belongs to a study of T cell repertoires in aging, cancer and after chemotherapy. Findings and limits, study-wide: Loss of evenness, beyond lost richness, contributed to age-related TCR diversity decline in cancer patients. Across the chemotherapy interval, each cancer cohort showed higher median generation probability, suggesting thymic rebound. Compared with age-matched healthy donors, untreated hematological or solid cancer patients showed higher blood TCR clonality.

Amplification of TCR beta used genomic DNA extracted from peripheral blood. In germline, CDR1 is SQVTM, CDR2 ANQGSEA. This CDR3 is built from 13 residues. Trimming at V came to 7 bases and at J to 0 bases, leaving 2 bases not matched to a gene. A mixed TRB-A/B primer pool amplified rearranged TRB by multiplex touch-down PCR. TCRdb re-called the multiplex PCR reads through MiXCR, storing one row per CDR3 protein. The profile covers fewer than 6,000 distinct CDR3 sequences, with approximately 30% appearing a single time and around 14% taken by the ten largest. The V and J genes are TRBV29-1 and TRBJ2-7; 11 bases fit TRBD1. This TCR was sampled from a human donor with a blood cancer. The sample taken for sequencing was blood. CDR3 DNA: TGCAGCGCCGGGACAGGGGGCTCCTACGAGCAGTACTTC. Amino acid sequence: CSAGTGGSYEQYF.